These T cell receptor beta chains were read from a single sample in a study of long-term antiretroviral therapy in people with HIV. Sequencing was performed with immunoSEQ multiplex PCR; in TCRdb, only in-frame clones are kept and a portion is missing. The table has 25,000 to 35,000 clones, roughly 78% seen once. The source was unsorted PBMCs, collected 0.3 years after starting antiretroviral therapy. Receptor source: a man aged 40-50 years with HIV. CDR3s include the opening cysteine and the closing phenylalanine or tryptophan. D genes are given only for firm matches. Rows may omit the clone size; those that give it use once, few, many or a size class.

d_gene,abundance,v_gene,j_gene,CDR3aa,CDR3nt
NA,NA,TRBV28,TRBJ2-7,CASRLPTGLGYEQYF,TGTGCCAGCAGATTACCAACAGGGTTGGGCTACGAGCAGTACTTC
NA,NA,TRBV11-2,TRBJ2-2,CASSPRGAGTNTGELFF,TGTGCCAGCAGCCCAAGGGGGGCAGGTACTAACACCGGGGAGCTGTTTTTT
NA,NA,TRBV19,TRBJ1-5,CASRPLQRQSNQPQHF,TGTGCCAGTAGACCCCTCCAGAGGCAAAGCAATCAGCCCCAGCATTTT
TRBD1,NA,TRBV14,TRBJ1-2,CASSAKGDRTTGGGYTF,TGTGCCAGCAGCGCCAAAGGGGACAGGACCACCGGGGGTGGCTACACCTTC
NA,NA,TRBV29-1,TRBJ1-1,CSVGDGTSFF,NA
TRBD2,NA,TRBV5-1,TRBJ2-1,CASSWTSGRANGNEQFF,TGCGCCAGCAGTTGGACTAGCGGGAGGGCCAATGGCAATGAGCAGTTCTTC
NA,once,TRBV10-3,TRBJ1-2,CAISAGQGYGYTF,TGTGCCATCAGTGCGGGGCAGGGCTATGGCTACACCTTC
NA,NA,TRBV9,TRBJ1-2,CASSADLGGPDYTF,TGTGCCAGCAGCGCCGATCTGGGGGGCCCCGACTACACCTTC
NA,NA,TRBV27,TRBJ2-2,CASSHILGNTGELFF,TGTGCCAGCAGCCATATCCTAGGGAACACCGGGGAGCTGTTTTTT
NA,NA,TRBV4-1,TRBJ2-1,CASSHVDILSYNEQFF,TGCGCCAGCAGCCACGTAGACATTCTCTCCTACAATGAGCAGTTCTTC
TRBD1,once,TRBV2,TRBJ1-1,CASRGTGAGTEAFF,TGTGCCAGCAGGGGGACAGGGGCGGGTACTGAAGCTTTCTTT
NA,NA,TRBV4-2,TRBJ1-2,CASSSPSGEGDYGYTF,TGTGCCAGCAGCTCCCCCTCAGGGGAAGGGGACTATGGCTACACCTTC
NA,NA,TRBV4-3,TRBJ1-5,CASSQSRGGQPQHF,TGCGCCAGCAGCCAATCCCGGGGAGGACAGCCCCAGCATTTT
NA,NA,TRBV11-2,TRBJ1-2,CASSLDNYGYTF,TGTGCCAGCAGCTTAGACAACTATGGCTACACCTTC
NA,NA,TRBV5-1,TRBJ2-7,CASSLTGPFSYEQYF,TGCGCCAGCAGCTTGACGGGACCCTTCTCCTACGAGCAGTACTTC
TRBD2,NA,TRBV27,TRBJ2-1,CASSPLAGVYNEQFF,TGTGCCAGCAGTCCTCTAGCGGGAGTGTACAATGAGCAGTTCTTC
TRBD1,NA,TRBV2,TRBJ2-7,CASSEAYRGSNEQYF,TGTGCCAGCAGTGAAGCCTACAGGGGTAGTAACGAGCAGTACTTC
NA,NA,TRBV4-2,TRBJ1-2,CASSQANTGPGYTF,TGTGCCAGCAGCCAAGCTAATACAGGGCCTGGCTACACCTTC
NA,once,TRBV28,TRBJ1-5,CASSYGGGTQPQHF,TGTGCCAGCTCCTATGGAGGCGGAACTCAGCCCCAGCATTTT
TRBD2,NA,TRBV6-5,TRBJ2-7,CASSSAGGGTYEQYF,TGTGCCAGCAGTTCGGCGGGGGGAGGTACCTACGAGCAGTACTTC
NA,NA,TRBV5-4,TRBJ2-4,CASSSKERGNIQYF,TGTGCCAGCAGCTCCAAAGAGCGAGGAAACATTCAGTACTTC
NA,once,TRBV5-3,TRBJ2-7,CARSLVPRRGEQYF,TGTGCCAGAAGCTTGGTTCCCAGGAGGGGGGAGCAGTACTTC
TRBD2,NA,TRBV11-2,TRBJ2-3,CASSSGLAGVADTQYF,TGTGCCAGCAGCTCCGGACTAGCGGGAGTGGCAGATACGCAGTATTTT